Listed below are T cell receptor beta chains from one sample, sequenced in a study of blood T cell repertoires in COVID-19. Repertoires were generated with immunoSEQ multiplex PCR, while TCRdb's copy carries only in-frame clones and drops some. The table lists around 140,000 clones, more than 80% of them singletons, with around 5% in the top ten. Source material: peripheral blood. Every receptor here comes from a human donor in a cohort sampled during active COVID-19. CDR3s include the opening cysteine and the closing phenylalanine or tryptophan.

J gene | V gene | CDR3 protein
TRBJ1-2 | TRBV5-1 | CASSLDPGQPYGYTF
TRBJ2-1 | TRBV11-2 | CASSLPARRGVVSYNEQFF
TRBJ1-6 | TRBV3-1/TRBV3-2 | CASSQDSGGSNSPLHF
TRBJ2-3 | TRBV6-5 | CASSSITSGGYLYF
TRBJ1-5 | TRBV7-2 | CASSRLDSNQPQHF
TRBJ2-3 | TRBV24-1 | CATSDPTGGDSTQYF
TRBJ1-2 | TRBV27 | CASRATGVTNYGYTF
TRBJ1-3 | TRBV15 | CAISVEALNTIYF
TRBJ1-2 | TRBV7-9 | CASSRRDRGYGYTF
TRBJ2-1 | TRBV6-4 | CASSDSGGTKYNEQFF
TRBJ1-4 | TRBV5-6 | CASSLRQGGSGEKLFF
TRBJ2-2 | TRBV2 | CASSVNSPNTGELFF
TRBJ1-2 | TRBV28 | CATRGQGGPNYGYTF
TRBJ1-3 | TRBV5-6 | CASSLGGQGNTIYF
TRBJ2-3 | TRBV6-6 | CASSHLAVMMGGTDTQYF
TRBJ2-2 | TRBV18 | CASSLDRGTGNTGELFF
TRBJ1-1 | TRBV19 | CASSTHGTGSNTEAFF
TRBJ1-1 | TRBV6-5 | CASSYGTGGRNTEAFF
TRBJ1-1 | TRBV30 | CAWSPGGTLGAFF
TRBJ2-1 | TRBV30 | CASETGISYNEQFF
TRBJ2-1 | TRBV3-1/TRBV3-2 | CASSPWTSRDEQFF
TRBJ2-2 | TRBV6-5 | CASLRDRGGELFF
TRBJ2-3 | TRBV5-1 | CASSGGQGGTGDTQYF
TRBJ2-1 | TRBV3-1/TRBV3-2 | CASSPAGTGAYNEQFF
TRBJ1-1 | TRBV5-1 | CASGKNGVGTEAFF
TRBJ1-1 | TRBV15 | CATSRVGRGGTEAFF
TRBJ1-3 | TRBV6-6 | CASSLRGNTIYF
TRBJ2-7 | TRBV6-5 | CASSQRQGPYEQYF
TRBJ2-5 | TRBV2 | CASSLDGRSGETQYF
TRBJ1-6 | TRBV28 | CATGTGSYNSPLHF
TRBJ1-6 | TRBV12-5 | CASVPGTSYNSPLHF
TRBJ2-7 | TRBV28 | CASSLQRPGPGQYF
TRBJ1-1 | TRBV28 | CASSFQGMNTEAFF
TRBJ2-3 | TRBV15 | CATSRLDRGEPTDTQYF
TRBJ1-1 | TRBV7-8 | CASSLVSGNTEAFF
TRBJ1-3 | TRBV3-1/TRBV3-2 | CASSQGTGGSGNTIYF
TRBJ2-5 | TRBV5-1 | CASSGRGSETQYF
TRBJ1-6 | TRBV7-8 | CASSQTGAGGNSPLHF
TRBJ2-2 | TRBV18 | CASSPFMNTGELFF
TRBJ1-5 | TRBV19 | CASNTGGGGWEPQHF
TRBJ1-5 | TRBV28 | CASSLSPGVGNHQPQHF
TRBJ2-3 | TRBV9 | CASSAMDSANTDTQYF
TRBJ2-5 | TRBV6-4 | CASSDSLGTGVETQYF
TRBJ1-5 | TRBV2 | CASSEGHPLRGQPQHF
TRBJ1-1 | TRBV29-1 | CSVWRWGGEAFF
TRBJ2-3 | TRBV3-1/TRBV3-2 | CASRPSQSGGPTDTQYF
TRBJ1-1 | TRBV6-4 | CASSPGQGTEAFF
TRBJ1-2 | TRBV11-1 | CASSLTPGGDYGYTF
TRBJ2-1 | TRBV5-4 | CASSLERAISSYNEQFF
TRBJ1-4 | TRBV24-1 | CATSDPGGQGFEKLFF
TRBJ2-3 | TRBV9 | CASSVGSGGANTQYF
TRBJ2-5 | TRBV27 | CASRSTGEETQYF
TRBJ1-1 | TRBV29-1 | CSVYGRVNTEAFF
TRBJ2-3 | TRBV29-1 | CSVDPASGGDTQYF
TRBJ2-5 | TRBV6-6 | CASSLPGQQETQYF
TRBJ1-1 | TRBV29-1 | CSVDRGLEAFF
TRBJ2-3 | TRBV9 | CASSVENGGRTDTQYF
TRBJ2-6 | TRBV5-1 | CASRPDSSGANVLTF
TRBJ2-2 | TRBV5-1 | CASSPTSTGGTGELFF
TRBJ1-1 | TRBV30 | CAWSVLAEAFF